This TCR beta chain was sequenced for a study of blood T cell repertoires in COVID-19. The overall study: In each case, the material was cDNA or gDNA derived from T cells, B-cell-depleted T cells, or PBMCs.

In the original workflow: It was from reference gene primer amplification that nucleated cell counts were estimated. The repertoire was sequenced with immunoSEQ multiplex PCR; TCRdb's copy has only in-frame clones and lacks some. That table supplies the V and J calls and clone size; D and trimming were determined from the DNA. The sample has 150,000 to 200,000 clones; over 75% are singletons. All recovered Cohort 3 donors got two negative PCRs, got clearance, or saw symptom resolution. The sequence derives from a woman between 45 and 65 years old who had recovered from COVID-19. Sequencing was done on a sample of PBMCs or T cells enriched from blood (not recorded which).

In DNA, the CDR3 is TGTGCCAGCAGCTCATTGGGGGGGCCAGATACGCAGTATTTT. This translates into CASSSLGGPDTQYF. The V and J genes are TRBV9 and TRBJ2-3, with TRBD2 as a possible D gene (7 bases). Trimming shortened V by 4 bases and J by 4 bases, and 13 bases separated the two germline ends. This CDR3 has 14 amino acids. In germline, CDR1 is SGDLS, CDR2 YYNGEE.